The 10 T cell receptor beta chains below all came from one sample that was sequenced in a study of T cell repertoires in cytomegalovirus infection. TCRdb re-called the reads through MiXCR, storing one row per CDR3 protein. This sample has approximately 1,000,000 distinct CDR3 sequences; roughly a third occur once, and the top ten carry under 15%. Their recognized antigens are unknown. The material was cultured CD8+ T cells from PBMCs, obtained from culture after CMV antigen stimulation. The receptor set was obtained from a human donor in good health (CMV status not recorded). Some clones in this sample may be carry-over from other donors' samples.

This clonotype was seen many times. V usage is TRBV7-2 and J usage is TRBJ2-2, with 8 positions matching TRBD2. The junction had 13 bases not matched to a gene; V was cut back by 5 bases and J by 11 bases. The CDR3 totals 15 residues. Germline CDR1 SGHTA, CDR2 FQGNSA. CDR3 sequence (DNA): TGTGCCAGCAGCCCCCCTCGTAGCGGGGTTTTTGAGCTGTTTTTT. It encodes CASSPPRSGVFELFF.

This clonotype was recorded at least ten times. The chain couples TRBV7-8 to TRBJ1-1; no clear D gene. The ends were cut back, 2 bases at V and 1 base at J, with 8 bases in the middle. CDR3 length: 14 residues. The germline V gene has CDR1 SGHVS and CDR2 FQNEAQ. The CDR3 coding sequence is TGTGCCAGCAGCTTATACGTACAGAACACTGAAGCTTTCTTT. The encoded protein is CASSLYVQNTEAFF.

The V and J genes are TRBV5-4 and TRBJ1-3, with a weak D call TRBD1 (5 bases). The CDR3 is made up of 14 amino acids. Germline CDR1 and CDR2: SGHNT and YYREEE (reference sequence). Trimming took off 5 bases at V and 4 bases at J, with 13 bases between the two ends. The CDR3 protein is CASRIAGTGNTIYF. CDR3 DNA sequence: TGTGCCAGCAGGATTGCAGGGACCGGAAACACCATATATTTT.

The chain combines TRBV12-3 or TRBV12-4 with TRBJ1-2; a weak D match, TRBD1 (5 bases). Trimming shortened V by 8 bases and J by 5 bases, and 9 bases separated the two germline ends. The CDR3 has 11 amino acids. The CDR3 DNA is TGTGCCAGCCTGGGACGGTATGGCTACACCTTC. Protein product: CASLGRYGYTF.

The chain uses TRBV14 and TRBJ2-7; perhaps TRBD1 as D (6 bases). CDR1 SGHDN and CDR2 FVKESK come from the germline V gene. The CDR3 extends over 15 amino acids. V was cut by 2 bases and J by 2 bases, with 13 bases left in between. CDR3 sequence: CASSQRQDQPYEQYF. In DNA form, the CDR3 reads TGTGCCAGCAGCCAACGACAGGACCAACCCTACGAGCAGTACTTC.

This chain links TRBV20-1 with TRBJ2-1; D may be TRBD1 (5 bases). The CDR3 covers 12 residues. Germline CDR1 reads DFQATT; CDR2 reads SNEGSKA (reference sequence). Trimming shortened V by 8 bases and J by 1 base, and 9 bases separated the two germline ends. CDR3 in amino acids: CSTWTSYNEQFF. The CDR3, as DNA: TGCAGTACCTGGACATCCTACAATGAGCAGTTCTTC.

This chain joins TRBV13 and TRBJ2-7; the D gene is possibly TRBD1 (5 bases). The CDR3 consists of 15 residues. Trimming stripped 0 bases from V and 2 bases from J, with 11 bases between. Germline assignment: CDR1 PRHDT and CDR2 FYEKMQ (reference sequence). The CDR3 DNA sequence: TGTGCCAGCAGCTTAGGCCTCGGACAAACCTACGAGCAGTACTTC. Translating gives CASSLGLGQTYEQYF.

The chain couples TRBV7-6 to TRBJ2-6; D remains ambiguous. V dropped 0 bases and J dropped 0 bases, with 3 bases sitting between them. Looked up from germline, CDR1 is SGHVS and CDR2 is FNYEAQ. This CDR3 is 15 amino acids long. CDR3 amino acids: CASSLAISGANVLTF. The CDR3 DNA sequence: TGTGCCAGCAGCTTAGCAATCTCTGGGGCCAACGTCCTGACTTTC.

The J gene is TRBJ2-7, the V gene TRBV7-8; D assignment may be TRBD1 or TRBD2 (6 bases each). Trimming removed 4 bases from V and 9 bases from J, with 34 bases in between. The CDR3 is 19 amino acids. Germline lookup yields CDR1 SGHVS and CDR2 FQNEAQ. The CDR3 nucleotides read TGTGCCAGCAGCTCGCCCCCGACTGCGGGGACACCACCCAGCTCCGGGCAGTACTTC. It specifies CASSSPPTAGTPPSSGQYF.

This clonotype was seen many times. V and J are TRBV28 and TRBJ1-4; TRBD1 matches 7 bases. CDR1 MDHEN and CDR2 SYDVKM come from the germline V gene. The CDR3 is made up of 13 amino acids. V dropped 6 bases and J dropped 7; count of bases not matched to a gene: 5. Written as DNA, the CDR3 is TGTGCCAGCAGCTCGACAGGGTTTGAAAAACTGTTTTTT. This gives the protein CASSSTGFEKLFF.